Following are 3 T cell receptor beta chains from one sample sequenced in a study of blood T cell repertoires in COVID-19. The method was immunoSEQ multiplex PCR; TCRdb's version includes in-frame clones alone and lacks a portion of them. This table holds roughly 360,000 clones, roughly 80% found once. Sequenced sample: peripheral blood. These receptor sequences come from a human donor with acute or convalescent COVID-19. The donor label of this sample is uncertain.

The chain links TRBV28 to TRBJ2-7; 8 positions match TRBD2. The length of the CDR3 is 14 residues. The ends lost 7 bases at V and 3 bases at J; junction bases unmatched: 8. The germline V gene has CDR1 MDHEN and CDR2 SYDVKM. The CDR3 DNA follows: TGTGCCAGCATCGACGGGGGGGCACGCTACGAGCAGTACTTC. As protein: CASIDGGARYEQYF.

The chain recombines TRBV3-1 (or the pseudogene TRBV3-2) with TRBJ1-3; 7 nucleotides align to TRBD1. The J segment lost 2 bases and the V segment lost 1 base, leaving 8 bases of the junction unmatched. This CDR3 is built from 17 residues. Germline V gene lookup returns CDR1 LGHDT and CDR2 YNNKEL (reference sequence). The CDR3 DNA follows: TGTGCCAGCAGCCAAGTGGTAGGACAGGAACCTGGAAACACCATATATTTT. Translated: CASSQVVGQEPGNTIYF.

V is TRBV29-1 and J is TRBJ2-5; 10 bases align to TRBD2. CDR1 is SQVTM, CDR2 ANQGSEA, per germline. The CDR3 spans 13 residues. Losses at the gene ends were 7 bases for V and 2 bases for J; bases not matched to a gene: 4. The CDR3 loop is CSAGAGGQETQYF. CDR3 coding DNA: TGCAGCGCGGGAGCGGGGGGGCAAGAGACCCAGTACTTC.